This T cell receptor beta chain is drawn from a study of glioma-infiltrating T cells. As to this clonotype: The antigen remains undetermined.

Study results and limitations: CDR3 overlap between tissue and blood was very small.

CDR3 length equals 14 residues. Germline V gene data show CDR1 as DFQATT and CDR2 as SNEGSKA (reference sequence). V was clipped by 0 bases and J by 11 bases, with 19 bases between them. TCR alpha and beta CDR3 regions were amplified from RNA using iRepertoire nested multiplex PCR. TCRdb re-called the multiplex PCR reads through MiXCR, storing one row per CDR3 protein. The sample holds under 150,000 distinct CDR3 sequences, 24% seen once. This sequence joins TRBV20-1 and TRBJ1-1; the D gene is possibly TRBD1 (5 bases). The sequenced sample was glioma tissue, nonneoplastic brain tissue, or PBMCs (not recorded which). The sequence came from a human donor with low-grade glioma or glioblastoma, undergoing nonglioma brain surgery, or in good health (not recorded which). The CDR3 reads CSAREVGRGDKAFF. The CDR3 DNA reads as TGCAGTGCTAGAGAAGTAGGCCGAGGGGATAAGGCTTTCTTT.